This T cell receptor (beta chain) appears in the sequencing data of a study of CD4 T cells in relation to SARS-CoV-2 and coronaviruses. Unexposed donor CD4+ T cells date from 2011-2018, before the COVID-19 pandemic. CD4+ T cells were isolated from the cells after less than 13 days of culture. The data were produced by immunoSEQ multiplex PCR, yet TCRdb's version contains in-frame clones alone and is incomplete. This sample yields about 20,000 clones, of which roughly 62% are seen a single time; 9.5% to 12% belongs to the top ten. With respect to this clone: Antigen: not known.

V gave up 2 bases and J gave up 6 bases; unmatched junction bases: 1. The CDR3 contains 13 residues. Germline V gene sequence: CDR1 MNHEY, CDR2 SVGAGI. The sequence was collected from a human donor in good health. The material sequenced was CD4+ T cells from PBMCs, cultured in vitro. This rearrangement joins TRBV6-5 to TRBJ2-7; 10 bases are a match to TRBD1. The DNA for the CDR3 is TGTGCCAGCAGTTACGGGACAGGGGTCGAGCAGTACTTC. Translated, it gives CASSYGTGVEQYF.